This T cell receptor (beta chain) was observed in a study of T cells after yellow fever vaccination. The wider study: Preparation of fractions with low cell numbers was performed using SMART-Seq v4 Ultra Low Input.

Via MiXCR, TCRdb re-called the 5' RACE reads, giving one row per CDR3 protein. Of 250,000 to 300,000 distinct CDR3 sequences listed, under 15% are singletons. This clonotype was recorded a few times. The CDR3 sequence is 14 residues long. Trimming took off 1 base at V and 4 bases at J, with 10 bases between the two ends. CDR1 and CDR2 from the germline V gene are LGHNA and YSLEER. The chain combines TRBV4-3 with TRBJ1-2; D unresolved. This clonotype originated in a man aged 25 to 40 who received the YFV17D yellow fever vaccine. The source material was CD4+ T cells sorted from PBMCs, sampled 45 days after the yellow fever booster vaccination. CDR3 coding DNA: TGCGCCAGCAGCCAAGGAGAGGAAGGCTATGGCTACACCTTC. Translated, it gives CASSQGEEGYGYTF.